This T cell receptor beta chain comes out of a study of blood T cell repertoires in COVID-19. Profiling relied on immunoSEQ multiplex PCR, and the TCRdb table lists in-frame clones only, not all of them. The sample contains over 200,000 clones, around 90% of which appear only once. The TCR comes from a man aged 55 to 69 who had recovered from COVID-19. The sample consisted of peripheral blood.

CDR3 amino acids: CASSERTGFNYEQYF. Here the CDR3 DNA reads TGTGCCAGCAGTGAACGGACAGGGTTTAACTACGAGCAGTACTTC. The chain links TRBV6-1 to TRBJ2-7; the match to TRBD1 covers 8 bases. CDR1 and CDR2 (germline): MNHNS, SASEGT. V shed 2 bases, J shed 3 bases, and the junction held 6 bases outside the gene matches. The CDR3 contains 15 residues.